This TCR beta chain emerged from a study of T-cell memory formation after mild COVID-19. Findings and caveats of the study: Later expanders leaned CD4+, whereas day 15 to 85 contracting clones were balanced CD4/CD8.

Notes on this clonotype: What it binds is not known.

5'RACE with constant-segment primers built TCRalpha and TCRbeta cDNA libraries with UMIs. TCRdb analysed the 5' RACE reads with MiXCR anew, one entry per CDR3 protein. The table records 200,000 to 300,000 distinct CDR3 sequences, around 15% of them present only once. CDR3 length: 15 residues. The V gene's germline CDR1 is MNHEY and CDR2 SVGAGI. V lost 5 bases to trimming and J lost 5 bases; unmatched junction nucleotides: 10. This TCR came from a man aged 18 to 29 who had mild COVID-19 (a few samples of this study predate the infection). Cell type and time point are not known. The sample was PBMCs or a T cell subset sorted from them (not recorded which). The V gene is TRBV6-5, the J gene TRBJ2-7; 9 nucleotides align to TRBD2. The CDR3 loop reads CASSEGVAGVNEQYF. The DNA of the CDR3 is TGTGCCAGCAGTGAGGGGGTAGCGGGGGTGAACGAGCAGTACTTC.